These T cell receptor beta chains were read from a single sample in a study of blood T cell repertoires in COVID-19. Only in-frame clones appear in the TCRdb table, and some are missing; sequencing was by immunoSEQ multiplex PCR. Among 40,000 or so clones listed, approximately 91% were seen once. The sample taken for sequencing was peripheral blood. The receptor set was obtained from a woman under 40 in a cohort sampled during active COVID-19. Both conserved end residues are trimmed from each CDR3.

v_call	j_call	cdr3_aa
TRBV3-1/TRBV3-2	TRBJ1-6	ASSQGGGYSPLH
TRBV5-1	TRBJ2-5	ASKQGAHKAETQY
TRBV6-5	TRBJ2-7	ASRRLLYEQY
TRBV5-1	TRBJ2-1	ASRSEREGRNEQF
TRBV6-6	TRBJ1-3	ASSRSLGAGNTIY
TRBV3-1/TRBV3-2	TRBJ2-1	ASTLGPAGAGNEQF
TRBV27	TRBJ1-1	ASSSREFTLNTEAF
TRBV28	TRBJ2-7	ASSLLGLAGAIYEQY
TRBV9	TRBJ2-3	ASSLLAGPSTDTQY
TRBV6-6	TRBJ2-2	ASSYSRGNTGELF
TRBV20-1	TRBJ1-4	SASKPGFNEKLF
TRBV6-4	TRBJ1-1	ASSDEVNTEAF
TRBV4-2	TRBJ1-6	ASSQSLPYNSPLH
TRBV19	TRBJ2-1	ACTGTGDIDEQF
TRBV30	TRBJ2-3	AWRLAGGPFTQY
TRBV30	TRBJ1-2	AWSVVRGSRRSYGYT
TRBV20-1	TRBJ2-5	SASLLQAREEEETQY
TRBV30	TRBJ1-4	AWSPGQIITNEKLF
TRBV3-1/TRBV3-2	TRBJ2-5	ASSHLNAGQGGQETQY